These 3 T cell receptor beta chains were all obtained from the same sample, sequenced in a study of cytomegalovirus exposure and HLA in healthy donors. 60 Vbeta and 13 Jbeta primers were used in PCR. Measured with immunoSEQ multiplex PCR; TCRdb has only the in-frame clones, and not every one. The sample contains 100,000 to 150,000 clones, around 77% of which appear only once. The sample was PBMCs. The source is a woman between 40 and 50 years old in good health and CMV-seropositive.

This sequence joins TRBV7-9 and TRBJ1-3; TRBD1 aligns across 7 bases. The germline V gene has CDR1 SEHNR and CDR2 FQNEAQ (reference sequence). The J segment lost 4 bases and the V segment lost 5 bases, leaving 8 bases of the junction unmatched. The CDR3 length is 15 residues. As DNA, the CDR3 is TGTGCCAGCAGCCCCAGGAGGGGGCCAGGAAACACCATATATTTT. Residues: CASSPRRGPGNTIYF.

The chain carries TRBV7-9 and TRBJ2-1; TRBD2 matches 9 bases. With V trimmed by 1 base and J by 2 bases, 3 bases remained unmatched. The CDR3 contains 16 residues. CDR1 is SEHNR, CDR2 FQNEAQ, per germline (reference sequence). The CDR3 nucleotides are TGTGCCAGCAGCTTAGTAGGCGGGAGGGCCTACAATGAGCAGTTCTTC. Translating gives CASSLVGGRAYNEQFF.

The J gene is TRBJ1-1, the V gene TRBV11-2, with D maybe TRBD1 (6 bases). Per germline, CDR1 SGHAT and CDR2 FQNNGV. The CDR3 is 17 amino acids. V shed 5 bases and J shed 2 bases, with 21 bases lying between them. DNA for the CDR3: TGTGCCAGCAGCGCGCACAGCCTCCGGGACACCAACACTGAAGCTTTCTTT. Protein sequence: CASSAHSLRDTNTEAFF.